This entry is about one T cell receptor (beta chain). Its antigen is currently unknown. The data are from a study of cytomegalovirus exposure and HLA in healthy donors. Whole-study findings and limits: Investigators reported around 150 TCR beta chains as tied to cytomegalovirus.

PCR employed 60 Vbeta and 13 Jbeta primers. TCRdb's copy holds only in-frame clones and misses some; the assay was immunoSEQ multiplex PCR. The sample comprises tens of thousands of clones, about 82% of which are singletons, and roughly 1.5% rests with the top ten. This CDR3 comprises 13 residues. The trim removed 6 bases at V and 7 bases at J, leaving 3 bases unmatched. Germline V gene lookup returns CDR1 MNHNS and CDR2 SASEGT. The sample was PBMCs. The chain employs TRBV6-1 and TRBJ1-6; 7 nucleotides match TRBD1. The clonotype was recovered from a man aged 30 to 45 in good health and CMV-seronegative. The CDR3 spells CASRDRRNSPLHF. The CDR3 DNA reads TGTGCCAGCAGGGACAGGCGGAATTCACCCCTCCACTTT.